These T cell receptor beta chains were read from a single sample in a study of CD8+ T cells in alopecia areata. Libraries were prepared by immunoSEQ multiplex PCR; TCRdb keeps only in-frame clonotypes and omits some of them. The repertoire holds roughly 120,000 clones, with 35% to 45% as singletons. Sequenced sample: CD4+ T cells sorted from blood. These receptors all stem from a human donor with alopecia areata. The CDR3 runs from the conserved cysteine through the conserved F or W. Each record gives: CDR3 DNA, CDR3 protein, V gene, D gene, J gene, clone size. The D gene is left open where the match is weak. The size of a clone is reported for some rows only, either as once, few or many, or as a class for expanded clones.

TGTGCCAGCAGTGAAATTGGGCTAGCGGCAAACACCGGGGAGCTGTTTTTT,CASSEIGLAANTGELFF,TRBV2,TRBD2,TRBJ2-2,NA
TGTGCCAGCAGCTCACCGGGACAGAGCACAGATACGCAGTATTTT,CASSSPGQSTDTQYF,TRBV7-9,TRBD1,TRBJ2-3,NA
TGTGCCAGCAGGGTACAGGGGGCTTCCTACGAGCAGTACTTC,CASRVQGASYEQYF,TRBV2,TRBD1,TRBJ2-7,once
TGCAGCGTTCAAGGGGGCACAGATACGCAGTATTTT,CSVQGGTDTQYF,TRBV29-1,NA,TRBJ2-3,NA
TGTGCCTGGAGTGTAGGGGGGCCCCAGCATTTT,CAWSVGGPQHF,TRBV30,NA,TRBJ1-5,NA
TGTGCCAGCAGCCAAAAAGGGCGCAGTAACACCGGGGAGCTGTTTTTT,CASSQKGRSNTGELFF,TRBV14,NA,TRBJ2-2,few
TGTGCCAGCAGCTTAGACCCCCCGGGGTTCGGCTATGGCTACACCTTC,CASSLDPPGFGYGYTF,TRBV7-2,NA,TRBJ1-2,few
TGCAGCGCCGCCTTTGGCAATCAGCCCCAGCATTTT,CSAAFGNQPQHF,TRBV29-1,NA,TRBJ1-5,NA
TGTGCCAGCAGTAGGACAGGGTCCAATCAGCCCCAGCATTTT,CASSRTGSNQPQHF,TRBV7-2,TRBD1,TRBJ1-5,few
TGCGCCAGCAGCTTGAAGACTGGTTCCAGGTTCTTC,CASSLKTGSRFF,TRBV5-1,NA,TRBJ2-1,NA
TGTGCCAGCAGCCCCCTGTACCAAGAGACCCAGTACTTC,CASSPLYQETQYF,TRBV4-2,NA,TRBJ2-5,NA
TGTGCCAGCAGGCCAGGGGGCGCGAGCACAGATACGCAGTATTTT,CASRPGGASTDTQYF,TRBV7-3,TRBD1,TRBJ2-3,NA
TGTGCCTGGAGTGGCCATCTTGCAACTAATGAAAAACTGTTTTTT,CAWSGHLATNEKLFF,TRBV30,NA,TRBJ1-4,NA
TGTGCCACCACAGGGGGATACGGAAACACCATATATTTT,CATTGGYGNTIYF,TRBV6-6,TRBD1,TRBJ1-3,few
TGTGCCTGGACCAGGGGGGCATACAATGAGCAGTTCTTC,CAWTRGAYNEQFF,TRBV30,NA,TRBJ2-1,NA
TGTGCCAGCACCCCCAACGGGCTAGCTGACATCTACGAGCAGTACTTC,CASTPNGLADIYEQYF,TRBV28,NA,TRBJ2-7,NA
TGTGCCTGGACCGGGGGCAGGGGAATCTATGGCTACACCTTC,CAWTGGRGIYGYTF,TRBV30,NA,TRBJ1-2,few
TGTGCCAGCAGAAAGAAAACTAGCGGGCGCTCCTACGAGCAGTACTTC,CASRKKTSGRSYEQYF,TRBV6-6,TRBD2,TRBJ2-7,NA
TGCAGCGTTGAGCCTAGCGGGATTGAAGAGACCCAGTACTTC,CSVEPSGIEETQYF,TRBV29-1,TRBD2,TRBJ2-5,few
TGCAGCGTTGAAGGGGTAGCTCTGTACAATGAGCAGTTCTTC,CSVEGVALYNEQFF,TRBV29-1,NA,TRBJ2-1,few
TGTGCCTGGGACAGAACAGATACGCAGTATTTT,CAWDRTDTQYF,TRBV30,NA,TRBJ2-3,few
TGCGCCAGCAGCCTGGGACTAGATTACAATGAGCAGTTCTTC,CASSLGLDYNEQFF,TRBV5-1,TRBD2,TRBJ2-1,NA
TGCAGCGTTGATCGCCCTGGGGGCGAGCAGTACTTC,CSVDRPGGEQYF,TRBV29-1,NA,TRBJ2-7,NA
TGCAGCGTTGAACGGGACAGGAACACTGAAGCTTTCTTT,CSVERDRNTEAFF,TRBV29-1,TRBD1,TRBJ1-1,NA
TGCAGCGGTGGACTAGCGGTCGCCTCTAGCACAGATACGCAGTATTTT,CSGGLAVASSTDTQYF,TRBV29-1,TRBD2,TRBJ2-3,few
TGTGCCTGGAGCGGCTTGATCCAGGGGTATCACTACACCTTC,CAWSGLIQGYHYTF,TRBV30,NA,TRBJ1-2,NA
TGTGCCAGCAGCTCCATGGTACTACCCTACAATGAGCAGTTCTTC,CASSSMVLPYNEQFF,TRBV7-2,NA,TRBJ2-1,NA
TGTGCCAGCAGCGGAACAACTAGCGGGAATACAGATACGCAGTATTTT,CASSGTTSGNTDTQYF,TRBV9,TRBD2,TRBJ2-3,NA
TGTGCCTGGGAAATGACCGGGGCAAAGACCCAGTACTTC,CAWEMTGAKTQYF,TRBV30,NA,TRBJ2-5,NA
TGCAGCGTTGAGAACAGGGGTTACGAGCAGTACTTC,CSVENRGYEQYF,TRBV29-1,TRBD1,TRBJ2-7,few
TGTGCCACTGGGTCCCAAGAGACCCAGTACTTC,CATGSQETQYF,TRBV11-3,NA,TRBJ2-5,NA
TGCAGCGGTGCCTATACCCCCGGCAATGAGCAGTTCTTC,CSGAYTPGNEQFF,TRBV29-1,NA,TRBJ2-1,few
TGTGCCAGCAGCTTAGCTTATAGGGACACCGGGGAGCTGTTTTTT,CASSLAYRDTGELFF,TRBV7-2,NA,TRBJ2-2,NA
TGCGCCAGCAGTACCGGAGCCGAGCAGTACTTC,CASSTGAEQYF,TRBV10-2,NA,TRBJ2-7,NA
TGCGCCAGCAGTCATTGTCACGCAGGGTTGGGCTACACCTTC,CASSHCHAGLGYTF,TRBV23-1,NA,TRBJ1-2,NA
TGTGCCATCCGCGGGACGGCCTACAATGAGCAGTTCTTC,CAIRGTAYNEQFF,TRBV7-2,NA,TRBJ2-1,few
TGCAGCGTTGGAGGGACAGGAAACTATGGCTACACCTTC,CSVGGTGNYGYTF,TRBV29-1,TRBD1,TRBJ1-2,few
TGTGCCAGCCGGGGAGGGAGCGGGGGTATTAACTACGAGCAGTACTTC,CASRGGSGGINYEQYF,TRBV2,TRBD2,TRBJ2-7,few
TGTGCCTGGAGTCCCCGGGACAGGGGATACAATGAGCAGTTCTTC,CAWSPRDRGYNEQFF,TRBV30,TRBD1,TRBJ2-1,NA
TGCGCCAGCAGGAGGACAGCTAGCCAAGAGACCCAGTACTTC,CASRRTASQETQYF,TRBV5-1,NA,TRBJ2-5,NA
TGCGCCAGCTCGGTCGTCGGGACGGGGGAGACCCAGTACTTC,CASSVVGTGETQYF,TRBV5-1,NA,TRBJ2-5,once
TGCAGCGTTGAGAAGGGGGTCACGGCTTTCTTT,CSVEKGVTAFF,TRBV29-1,NA,TRBJ1-1,NA
TGTGCCAGCAGGAAGACAGGGGGGGATCAGCCCCAGCATTTT,CASRKTGGDQPQHF,TRBV28,TRBD1,TRBJ1-5,few
TGTGCCAGCACGGCTAGCGGGGGATACCAAGAGACCCAGTACTTC,CASTASGGYQETQYF,TRBV9,TRBD2,TRBJ2-5,NA
TGTGCCTGGAGTGTACAGGGGAATCCCTATCAGCCCCAGCATTTT,CAWSVQGNPYQPQHF,TRBV30,TRBD1,TRBJ1-5,NA
TGTGCCTGGGGACGGGACGGTAAAAACATTCAGTACTTC,CAWGRDGKNIQYF,TRBV30,NA,TRBJ2-4,NA
TGTGCCAGCAGCCCGGGGGACAGAGACTATGGCTACACCTTC,CASSPGDRDYGYTF,TRBV7-9,TRBD1,TRBJ1-2,once
TGTGCCAGCATGGGGGACAGGCGAAAACAACGCTACGAGCAGTACTTC,CASMGDRRKQRYEQYF,TRBV2,TRBD1,TRBJ2-7,NA
TGCGCCAGCAGCTTCGACGCCCTCGAGCAGTACTTC,CASSFDALEQYF,TRBV5-1,NA,TRBJ2-7,NA
TGTGCCAGCAGCCAAGACGTCGGGGTGGATACTGAAGCTTTCTTT,CASSQDVGVDTEAFF,TRBV4-2,NA,TRBJ1-1,few
TGTGCCAGCAGTTCGCCGACTAGCCTTACATACACAGATACGCAGTATTTT,CASSSPTSLTYTDTQYF,TRBV28,TRBD2,TRBJ2-3,medium-sized
TGTGCCAGCAGCTATGACTTGAACACTGAAGCTTTCTTT,CASSYDLNTEAFF,TRBV7-9,NA,TRBJ1-1,few
TGCAGCGTTGAACGGGGGGCGGGAGAGACCCAGTACTTC,CSVERGAGETQYF,TRBV29-1,NA,TRBJ2-5,few
TGCAGCGTTGAACCTAGCGGGGTCAAGACCCAGTACTTC,CSVEPSGVKTQYF,TRBV29-1,TRBD2,TRBJ2-5,few
TGTGCCAGCAGCGTAGGCCAGGGGTGGGGCGAGCAGTACTTC,CASSVGQGWGEQYF,TRBV9,NA,TRBJ2-7,NA
TGTGCCAGCAGCCCGACGACCGACAGCGTCATACGGCAGTACTTC,CASSPTTDSVIRQYF,TRBV9,NA,TRBJ2-7,NA
TGTGCCAGCAGCCAAGTGGGACAGACGAACACTGAAGCTTTCTTT,CASSQVGQTNTEAFF,TRBV14,TRBD1,TRBJ1-1,few